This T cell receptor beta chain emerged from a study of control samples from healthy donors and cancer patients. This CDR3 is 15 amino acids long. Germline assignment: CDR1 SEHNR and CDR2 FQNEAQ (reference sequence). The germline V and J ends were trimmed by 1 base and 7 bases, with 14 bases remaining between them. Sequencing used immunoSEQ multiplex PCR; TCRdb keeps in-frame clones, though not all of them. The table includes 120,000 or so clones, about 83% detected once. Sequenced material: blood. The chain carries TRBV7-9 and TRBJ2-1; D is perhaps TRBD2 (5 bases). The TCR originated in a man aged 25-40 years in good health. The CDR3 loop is CASSLEGVTGNEQFF. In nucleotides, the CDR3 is TGTGCCAGCAGCTTAGAAGGAGTGACGGGGAATGAGCAGTTCTTC. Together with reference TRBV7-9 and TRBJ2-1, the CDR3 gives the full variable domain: DTGVSQNPRHKITKRGQNVTFRCDPISEHNRLYWYRQTLGQGPEFLTYFQNEAQLEKSRLLSDRFSAERPKGSFSTLEIQRTEQGDSAMYLCASSLEGVTGNEQFFGPGTRLTVL.